This T cell receptor (beta chain) came from a study of blood T cell repertoires in COVID-19. Study-level background: PBMCs, B-cell-depleted T cells, or T cells were the source of the cDNA or gDNA that made up the material.

Donors were grouped by their self-reported clinical history. Within the 2 weeks before study entry, each person in the exposed group met a COVID-19 case. The assay was immunoSEQ multiplex PCR, and TCRdb's table has in-frame clones only and misses some. The data contain 180,000 or so clones, about 80% of them singletons. J gave up 3 bases and V 6 bases, and 0 bases lay outside the gene matches. The CDR3 contains 13 residues. Germline V lookup: CDR1 WSHSY, CDR2 SAAADI. The source is a man aged 55 to 70 who had been exposed to COVID-19. The specimen was PBMCs or T cells enriched from blood (not recorded which). This chain joins TRBV10-2 and TRBJ2-7, with TRBD2 matching over 12 bases. CDR3 sequence: CASRGLAGYEQYF. The CDR3 nucleotides read TGCGCCAGCAGGGGACTAGCGGGCTACGAGCAGTACTTC.